The T cell receptor (beta chain) under discussion was sequenced for a study of blood T cell repertoires in COVID-19. Study information: The cDNA or gDNA used as material had been derived from T cells, B-cell-depleted T cells, or PBMCs.

J lost 2 bases, V lost 5 bases, and 3 bases had no gene match. Looked up from germline, CDR1 is MNHEY and CDR2 is SMNVEV (reference sequence). The CDR3 totals 14 residues. Original processing notes: Estimates of nucleated cell counts were drawn from the amplification of reference gene primers. Measured with immunoSEQ multiplex PCR; TCRdb has only the in-frame clones, and not every one. Clone size and V and J calls were adopted from that table, with D and trimming inferred from the DNA. The table lists 270,000 or so clones, 70% to 90% of them singletons. The clonotype was recovered from a woman between 25 and 40 years old with acute COVID-19. The sequenced material came from PBMCs or T cells enriched from blood (not recorded which). The chain couples TRBV27 to TRBJ2-1, with 7 bases lining up with TRBD1. CDR3 region: CASSVGTAYNEQFF. The CDR3 DNA is TGTGCCAGCAGTGTCGGGACAGCCTACAATGAGCAGTTCTTC.